This record covers a single TCR beta chain. This sample is part of a study of shared clonotypes between healthy human individuals. Authors' analysis steps: As immunoSEQ supplied junction-only sequences (without quality scores), filtering differed. Assay: immunoSEQ multiplex PCR; the TCRdb copy retains only in-frame clones and omits some. V and J calls and clone size follow that table, whereas D and trimming were derived from the DNA. Of approximately 1.9 million clones detected, 90% to 95% appear once; the ten largest clones hold approximately 1.7%. Naive CD8 cells, CD45RO-negative and positively selected for CCR7, excluded terminally differentiated effector memory CD45RA+ cells. The source material was naive CD8+ T cells from PBMCs. The TCR sequence derives from a man aged 18 to 29 in good health. Some clones in this sample may be carry-over from other donors' samples.

As DNA, the CDR3 is TGTGCCAGCAGGCGTGATAGGTACGAGCAGTACTTC. It codes for CASRRDRYEQYF. V gene TRBV28 combines with J gene TRBJ2-7; D not resolved. Trimming took off 6 bases at V and 4 bases at J, with 10 bases between the two ends. This CDR3 has 12 amino acids. Germline-derived CDR1 and CDR2 are MDHEN and SYDVKM.